This paragraph covers one TCR beta chain sequence. Its antigen is not known. The data were taken from a study of OX40 agonist ivuxolimab in advanced cancers. Points from the study as a whole: The average count of expanded clones was higher among CD8+ T cells than among CD4+. Partial responders treated at 0.1-3.0 mg/kg exhibited clonal expansion among the lowest measured.

TCRdb keeps only in-frame clones here, not all; method: immunoSEQ multiplex PCR. There are more than 45,000 clones in the sample; 65% to 85% occur only once, and 2% to 2.5% lies in the top ten. V was shortened by 1 base and J by 3 bases, with 11 bases between the two germline ends. The CDR3 totals 14 residues. The germline V gene encodes CDR1 SQVTM and CDR2 ANQGSEA. This clonotype was sampled from an adult with an advanced solid tumor such as melanoma, head and neck, liver or kidney cancer. J is TRBJ2-3 and V is TRBV29-1; D might be TRBD1 (5 bases). Sequences were derived from CD4+ or CD8+ T cells sorted from blood, sampled in a trial of the OX40 agonist ivuxolimab. CDR3 region: CSVEGGARTDTQYF. CDR3 bases: TGCAGCGTTGAAGGGGGCGCGCGGACAGATACGCAGTATTTT.